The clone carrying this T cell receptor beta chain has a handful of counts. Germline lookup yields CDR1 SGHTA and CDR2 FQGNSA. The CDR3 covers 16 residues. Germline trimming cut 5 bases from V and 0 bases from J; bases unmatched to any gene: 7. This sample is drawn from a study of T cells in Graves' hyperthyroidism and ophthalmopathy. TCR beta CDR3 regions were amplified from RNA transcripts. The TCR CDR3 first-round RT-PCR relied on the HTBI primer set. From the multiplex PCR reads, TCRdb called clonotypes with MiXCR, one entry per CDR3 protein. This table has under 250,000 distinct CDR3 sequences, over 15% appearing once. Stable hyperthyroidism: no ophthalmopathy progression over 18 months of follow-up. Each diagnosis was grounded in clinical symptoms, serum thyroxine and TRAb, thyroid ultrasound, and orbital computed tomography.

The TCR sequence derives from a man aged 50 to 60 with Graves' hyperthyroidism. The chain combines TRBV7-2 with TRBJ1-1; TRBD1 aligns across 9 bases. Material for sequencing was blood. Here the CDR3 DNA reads TGTGCCAGCAGCCTGGGGACAGGGATAATGAACACTGAAGCTTTCTTT. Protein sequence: CASSLGTGIMNTEAFF.